The 27 T cell receptor beta chains below were found in one sample sequenced in a study of identical twins. TCRdb re-derived calls from the 5' RACE reads in MiXCR, one entry per CDR3 protein. Here the sample spans approximately 600,000 distinct CDR3 sequences, roughly 7.2% being singletons. These data also formed part of another study, on yellow fever vaccine responses in identical twins.

Source material: PBMCs. The receptors stem from a woman aged 18-35 years in good health.

This clonotype was counted a few times. This chain connects TRBV18 to TRBJ2-5, with 8 bases fitting TRBD1. The CDR3 contains 15 residues. V lost 3 bases, J lost 5 bases, and 8 bases stayed unmatched. The germline V gene has CDR1 KGHSH and CDR2 LQKENI. The CDR3 sequence: CASSPRTGMRETQYF. The CDR3 DNA sequence: TGTGCCAGCTCACCCCGGACAGGGATGAGGGAGACCCAGTACTTC.

With respect to this clonotype: One end of the junction fails to match germline, which may point to a read error. The chain carries TRBV11-2 and TRBJ2-1; 9 bases match TRBD1. The germline CDR1 and CDR2 sequences are SGHAT and FQNNGV. This CDR3 has 16 amino acids. This CDR3 reads CTSSLVPTGGLDEQFF. The CDR3 bases are TGTACCAGCAGCTTAGTCCCGACAGGGGGGTTAGATGAGCAGTTCTTC.

This clonotype was counted a few times. The chain carries TRBV5-1 and TRBJ1-1; D unclear. Between the trimmed V and J ends, which lost 0 bases and 7 bases, there was a span of 13 bases. CDR3 size: 14 residues. Germline V CDR1 and CDR2: SGHRS, YFSETQ. CDR3 loop: CASSLVELSLEAFF. The DNA for the CDR3 is TGCGCCAGCAGCTTGGTCGAACTTTCTCTTGAAGCTTTCTTT.

This rearrangement joins TRBV7-9 to TRBJ2-7; D gene uncertain. This CDR3 contains 15 residues. V was trimmed by 5 bases and J by 0 bases, leaving 14 bases between them. Germline V CDR1 and CDR2: SEHNR, FQNEAQ (reference sequence). The CDR3 DNA follows: TGTGCCAGCAGCCGGACGGATGTAGCCTCCTACGAGCAGTACGTC. Its protein is CASSRTDVASYEQYV.

This clonotype occurred a few times. The chain uses TRBV20-1 and TRBJ2-7; D gene unclear. Trimming took 0 bases from V and 2 from J, leaving 8 bases between them. Germline V lookup: CDR1 DFQATT, CDR2 SNEGSKA (reference sequence). This CDR3 has 13 residues. CDR3 sequence: CSARDPDTYEQYF. CDR3 bases: TGCAGTGCTAGAGATCCAGATACCTACGAGCAGTACTTC.

This clonotype was observed a few times. The V gene is TRBV29-1, the J gene TRBJ1-3; TRBD1 is a possible D gene (5 bases). Trimming left V 6 bases short and J 0 bases short, with 6 bases between. The CDR3 is 12 amino acids. Germline V lookup: CDR1 SQVTM, CDR2 ANQGSEA. The CDR3 DNA is TGCAGCGTAGGACACTCTGGAAACACCATATATTTT. This encodes CSVGHSGNTIYF.

This clonotype has only a few counts. This chain links TRBV10-3 with TRBJ2-7; the match to TRBD1 covers 7 bases. Trimming removed 2 bases from V and 4 bases from J; junction bases left unmatched: 5. The germline gives CDR1 ENHRY, CDR2 SYGVKD. The CDR3 loop spans 14 amino acids. The CDR3 nucleotides read TGTGCCATCAGTGAGCGGGACAGCTCTTACGAGCAGTACTTC. Protein sequence: CAISERDSSYEQYF.

The chain's CDR3 is CATSDRGGVDTEAFF. Written as DNA, the CDR3 is TGTGCCACCAGTGATCGGGGGGGGGTGGACACTGAAGCTTTCTTT. The V call is TRBV24-1, the J call TRBJ1-1; possible D gene TRBD1, 5 bases. The CDR3 has 15 amino acids. Deletions cut 3 bases from V and 3 bases from J, with 13 bases between. The V gene's germline CDR1 is KGHDR and CDR2 SFDVKD.

This clonotype was found a few times. The J gene is TRBJ2-5, the V gene TRBV29-1; D is perhaps TRBD1 or TRBD2 (6 bases each). From germline, CDR1 is SQVTM and CDR2 ANQGSEA. V was clipped by 6 bases and J by 2 bases, with 13 bases between them. This CDR3 is 13 amino acids long. For the CDR3, the DNA is TGCAGCGTCCGGGGGCGGTATCAAGAGACCCAGTACTTC. Translated: CSVRGRYQETQYF. The variable domain in full, completed from reference TRBV29-1 and TRBJ2-5, reads SAVISQKPSRDICQRGTSLTIQCQVDSQVTMMFWYRQQPGQSLTLIATANQGSEATYESGFVIDKFPISRPNLTFSTLTVSNMSPEDSSIYLCSVRGRYQETQYFGPGTRLLVL.

V gene TRBV20-1 combines with J gene TRBJ2-3, with a possible D match to TRBD1 (5 bases). The length of the CDR3 is 12 residues. The V gene's germline CDR1 is DFQATT and CDR2 SNEGSKA (reference sequence). Trimming pared 0 bases from V and 13 bases from J, leaving 14 bases between. The CDR3 coding sequence is TGCAGTGCTAGAGAACAGGCCCTGTTGGAGTATTTT. Protein product: CSAREQALLEYF.

This clonotype has a handful of counts. The rearrangement joins TRBV3-1 to TRBJ2-2; D gene ambiguous. The germline CDR1 and CDR2 sequences are LGHDT and YNNKEL (reference sequence). V lost 2 bases and J 5 bases, leaving 6 bases between the germline ends. The length of the CDR3 is 13 residues. This CDR3 reads CASSQRPTGELFF. The DNA of the CDR3 is TGTGCCAGCAGCCAAAGGCCGACCGGGGAGCTGTTTTTT. Complete variable domain (other parts from reference TRBV3-1 and TRBJ2-2): DTAVSQTPKYLVTQMGNDKSIKCEQNLGHDTMYWYKQDSKKFLKIMFSYNNKELIINETVPNRFSPKSPDKAHLNLHINSLELGDSAVYFCASSQRPTGELFFGEGSRLTVL.

This clonotype has at least ten counts. The V and J genes are TRBV4-1 and TRBJ1-5; no firm D call. This CDR3 comprises 17 residues. Trimming pared 0 bases from V and 2 bases from J, leaving 14 bases between. CDR1 and CDR2 (germline): MGHRA, YSYEKL. The CDR3 bases are TGCGCCAGCAGCCAAGAGATCGGGGTAGTGGGCAATCAGCCCCAGCATTTT. As protein: CASSQEIGVVGNQPQHF.

The sample holds a few counts of this clonotype. The CDR3 reads CATSDYDEQFF. The CDR3 DNA is TGTGCCACCAGTGATTACGATGAGCAGTTCTTC. The V call is TRBV24-1, the J call TRBJ2-1; no clear D gene. Trimming shortened V by 2 bases and J by 8 bases, and 3 bases separated the two germline ends. CDR1 KGHDR and CDR2 SFDVKD come from the germline V gene. This CDR3 spans 11 amino acids.

This clonotype was seen more than once but under ten times. The chain uses TRBV28 and TRBJ2-2, with D perhaps TRBD1 (6 bases). The ends were cut back, 8 bases at V and 2 bases at J, with 9 bases in the middle. This CDR3 comprises 13 residues. The germline gives CDR1 MDHEN, CDR2 SYDVKM. CDR3 loop: CASRDINTGELFF. The DNA for the CDR3 is TGTGCCAGCCGGGACATAAACACCGGGGAGCTGTTTTTT.

There are many counts of this clonotype. The chain employs TRBV27 and TRBJ2-3; 7 nucleotides line up with TRBD2. The CDR3 sequence is 18 residues long. J gave up 6 bases and V 5 bases, and 20 bases lay outside the gene matches. CDR1 MNHEY and CDR2 SMNVEV come from the germline V gene (reference sequence). For the CDR3, the DNA is TGTGCCAGCAGTCCATGGCGAAGAGATTTACTAGCGTGGGATACGCAGTATTTT. Its translation: CASSPWRRDLLAWDTQYF.

To note about this clonotype: Compared with germline, one end of the junction differs, possibly owing to a read error. The chain employs TRBV20-1 and TRBJ2-1; 7 bases agree with TRBD2. CDR1 and CDR2 (germline): DFQATT, SNEGSKA (reference sequence). The CDR3 totals 18 residues. CDR3 protein: CCAIKLGASGPGENEQFF. The CDR3, as DNA: TGCTGTGCTATCAAACTAGGGGCTAGCGGCCCCGGGGAGAATGAGCAGTTCTTC.

The V gene is TRBV3-1, the J gene TRBJ2-1; perhaps TRBD2 as D (5 bases). Trimming left V 7 bases short and J 1 base short, with 14 bases between. CDR3 size: 15 residues. Germline values: CDR1 LGHDT, CDR2 YNNKEL (reference sequence). CDR3 sequence reads: CASTPRTGSYNEQFF. The CDR3 DNA reads as TGTGCCAGCACCCCCCGGACTGGATCCTACAATGAGCAGTTCTTC.

This clonotype was seen more than once but under ten times. The gene calls are TRBV2 and TRBJ2-1; possibly TRBD2 for D (5 bases). Germline V gene lookup returns CDR1 SNHLY and CDR2 FYNNEI. The CDR3 is made up of 15 amino acids. V lost 6 bases, J lost 5 bases, and 17 bases lay in between. The CDR3 reads CASRNSWLRDNEQFF. CDR3 bases: TGTGCCAGCAGGAACAGTTGGCTGCGGGACAATGAGCAGTTCTTC.

This clonotype was detected a few times. This chain connects TRBV5-1 to TRBJ2-7; a weak D match, TRBD2 (5 bases). V lost 4 bases and J lost 6, with 14 bases in between. Germline V gene data show CDR1 as SGHRS and CDR2 as YFSETQ. The CDR3 has 13 residues. CDR3 bases: TGCGCCAGCAGCCCTTATGCTAGCTCCGAGCAGTACTTC. Residues: CASSPYASSEQYF.

This clonotype was seen many times. The chain joins TRBV20-1 to TRBJ2-3, with a weak D call TRBD2 (5 bases). This CDR3 has 16 residues. Trimming took off 3 bases at V and 1 base at J, with 17 bases between the two ends. In germline, CDR1 is DFQATT, CDR2 SNEGSKA (reference sequence). The CDR3, as DNA: TGCAGTGCTAGCATATCGGGAAGCTCCCGCACAGATACGCAGTATTTT. It is translated as CSASISGSSRTDTQYF.

V is TRBV20-1 and J is TRBJ1-2; 8 bases are a match to TRBD1. The CDR3 contains 14 residues. The V and J ends lost 6 bases and 4 bases, in that order; junction bases with no gene match: 10. Germline V CDR1 and CDR2: DFQATT, SNEGSKA (reference sequence). The CDR3 sequence is CSATSGGAGYGYTF. The CDR3, as DNA: TGCAGTGCAACCTCAGGGGGCGCGGGCTATGGCTACACCTTC.

This clonotype appeared a few times. This chain links TRBV2 with TRBJ1-2; a possible D gene is TRBD1 (5 bases). Germline values: CDR1 SNHLY, CDR2 FYNNEI. V lost 6 bases to trimming and J lost 4 bases, with 15 bases between them. The CDR3 is 14 residues long. The CDR3 loop reads CASRNTGSGYGYTF. As DNA, the CDR3 is TGTGCCAGCAGGAATACAGGTTCGGGCTATGGCTACACCTTC.

This clonotype was observed a handful of times. One junction end does not reproduce the germline sequence, and a read error may be involved. The chain uses TRBV6-5 and TRBJ2-7, with a possible D match to TRBD1 (6 bases). Germline V gene data show CDR1 as MNHEY and CDR2 as SVGAGI. This CDR3 is built from 12 residues. CDR3 sequence (DNA): TGTGCCAGCAGTAACTCAGACAGGGAGCAGTACTTC. Amino acids: CASSNSDREQYF.

V usage is TRBV20-1 and J usage is TRBJ2-1, with TRBD1 as a possible D gene (6 bases). V lost 2 bases, J lost 4 bases, and 15 bases lay in between. This CDR3 has 15 residues. Germline loops: CDR1 DFQATT, CDR2 SNEGSKA (reference sequence). The CDR3 coding sequence is TGCAGTGCTAGACCGATGACAGGAGAATACAATGAGCAGTTCTTC. Its translation is CSARPMTGEYNEQFF.

V usage is TRBV6-1 and J usage is TRBJ2-7, with a possible D match to TRBD1 (5 bases). Trimming shortened V by 6 bases and J by 5 bases, and 14 bases separated the two germline ends. Germline CDR1 reads MNHNS; CDR2 reads SASEGT. This CDR3 is 13 amino acids long. The CDR3 sequence is CASRRTRAHEQYF. The CDR3 bases are TGTGCCAGCAGGCGGACCAGGGCTCACGAGCAGTACTTC.

This clonotype was found once. This chain uses TRBV25-1 with TRBJ2-1; perhaps TRBD2 as D (6 bases). The V end lost 7 bases, the J end lost 0 bases, and 13 bases lay between the germline ends. Germline assignment: CDR1 MGHDK and CDR2 SYGVNS. CDR3 length: 15 residues. The DNA for the CDR3 is TGTGCCAGCACCCCAGGAGGGAGCTCCTACAATGAGCAGTTCTTC. This translates into CASTPGGSSYNEQFF.

The rearrangement links TRBV10-2 to TRBJ2-7; weak D call: TRBD1 (6 bases). The germline gives CDR1 WSHSY, CDR2 SAAADI. The CDR3 covers 12 residues. V was pared by 6 bases and J by 3 bases, with 9 bases between. The CDR3 protein is CASSKTGYEQYV. The CDR3 nucleotides read TGCGCCAGCAGCAAGACAGGCTACGAGCAGTACGTC.